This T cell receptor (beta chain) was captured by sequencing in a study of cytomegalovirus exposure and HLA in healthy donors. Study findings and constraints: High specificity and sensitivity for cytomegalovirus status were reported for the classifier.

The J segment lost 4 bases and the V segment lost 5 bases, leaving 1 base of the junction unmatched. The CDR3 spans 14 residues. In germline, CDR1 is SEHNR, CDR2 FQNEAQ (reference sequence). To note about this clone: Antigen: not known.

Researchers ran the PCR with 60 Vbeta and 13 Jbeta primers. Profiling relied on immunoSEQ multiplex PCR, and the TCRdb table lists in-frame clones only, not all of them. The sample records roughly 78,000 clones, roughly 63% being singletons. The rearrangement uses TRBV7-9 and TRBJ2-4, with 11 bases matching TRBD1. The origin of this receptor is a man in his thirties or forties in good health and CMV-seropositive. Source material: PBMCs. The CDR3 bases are TGTGCCAGCAGCGGGACAGGGGGGAAAAACATTCAGTACTTC. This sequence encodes CASSGTGGKNIQYF.